Presented here are 15 T cell receptor beta chains from one specimen sequenced in a study. TCRdb reprocessed the 5' RACE reads via MiXCR and lists one record per CDR3 protein. This table has 55,000 to 80,000 distinct CDR3 sequences, roughly 22% appearing once. Sequencing was carried out using memory CD4+ T cells sorted from a lymph node. Subset here: memory CD4+ T cells, CD4+CD45RO+CD25-. These receptors came from a female donor with breast cancer.

This clonotype came up many times. The chain couples TRBV20-1 to TRBJ1-3, with D hard to call. The CDR3 has 12 residues. V was clipped by 4 bases and J by 2 bases, with 6 bases between them. CDR1 is DFQATT, CDR2 SNEGSKA, per germline (reference sequence). The CDR3 region has the DNA TGCAGTGCTATTCGGGCTGGAAACACCATATATTTT. Translation gives CSAIRAGNTIYF.

This clonotype was observed a few times. The rearrangement uses TRBV7-9 and TRBJ1-5; D ambiguous. Germline assignment: CDR1 SEHNR and CDR2 FQNEAQ (reference sequence). Trimming took 6 bases from V and 7 from J, leaving 10 bases between them. The CDR3 is 12 residues long. CDR3 in DNA: TGTGCCAGCAGTACAATTGGGCAGCCCCAGCATTTT. This sequence encodes CASSTIGQPQHF.

This clonotype was observed many times. The CDR3 nucleotides are TGCAGTGCTAGCAAGCCTAGGGGACTCGTTTACAATGAGCAGTTCTTC. Its protein product is CSASKPRGLVYNEQFF. The chain uses TRBV20-1 and TRBJ2-1, with TRBD2 as a possible D gene (6 bases). This CDR3 has 16 residues. Germline loops: CDR1 DFQATT, CDR2 SNEGSKA (reference sequence). V lost 3 bases, J lost 4 bases, and 19 bases lay in between.

This clonotype was observed a few times. The chain joins TRBV27 to TRBJ1-4, with TRBD1 matching over 12 bases. With 3 bases clipped from V and 7 bases from J, the junction kept 15 bases outside the gene matches. The CDR3 has 19 amino acids. Per the germline V gene, CDR1 is MNHEY and CDR2 is SMNVEV (reference sequence). The CDR3 DNA follows: TGTGCCAGCAGTTTTCCGATGGGGACAGGGGGCGCGTTTCGTGAAAAACTGTTTTTT. Translating it yields CASSFPMGTGGAFREKLFF.

This clonotype was seen many times. The V and J genes are TRBV12-3 or TRBV12-4 and TRBJ1-2; D is possibly TRBD1 (5 bases). The CDR3 sequence is 14 residues long. V lost 6 bases, J lost 4 bases, and 15 bases lay in between. The CDR3 DNA reads as TGTGCCAGCAGCTCCCCAGACAGAAGCTATGGCTACACCTTC. Residues: CASSSPDRSYGYTF.

Only a few counts were recorded for this clonotype. The V gene is TRBV5-6, the J gene TRBJ2-7; D gene unclear. Germline V gene sequence: CDR1 SGHDT, CDR2 YYEEEE. Trimming removed 5 bases from V and 4 bases from J, with 16 bases in between. The CDR3 runs to 14 residues. CDR3 nucleotide sequence: TGTGCCAGCAGTTCCCGGGCAGGAGAGTACGAGCAGTACTTC. Protein: CASSSRAGEYEQYF.

In its sample, this clonotype was seen many times. The genes are TRBV20-1 and TRBJ1-2; D unclear. The CDR3 has 14 amino acids. Germline V CDR1 and CDR2: DFQATT, SNEGSKA (reference sequence). V dropped 6 bases and J dropped 6 bases, with 20 bases sitting between them. This CDR3 is CSARSEPTWDGYTF. The CDR3, as DNA: TGCAGTGCGAGATCCGAGCCTACCTGGGATGGCTACACCTTC.

This clonotype has a handful of counts. The chain links TRBV5-1 to TRBJ2-2, with D perhaps matching TRBD1 or TRBD2 (5 bases each). The CDR3 has 16 residues. The V gene lost 0 bases and the J gene lost 4 bases, with 13 bases spanning the gap. Germline CDR1 is SGHRS and CDR2 is YFSETQ. DNA for the CDR3: TGCGCCAGCAGCTTGGCCGAGGGGATTGGCACCGGGGAGCTGTTTTTT. Translating gives CASSLAEGIGTGELFF.

This clonotype was detected a few times. The CDR3 region has the DNA TGTGCCAGCAGCTTAGGAGGGGCGGGCAGCTCCTACAATGAGCAGTTCTTC. It codes for CASSLGGAGSSYNEQFF. This chain connects TRBV7-9 to TRBJ2-1; TRBD1 or TRBD2 may be the D gene (5 bases each). The V and J ends lost 1 base and 0 bases respectively, with 13 bases between them. Germline V gene sequence: CDR1 SEHNR, CDR2 FQNEAQ (reference sequence). The CDR3 is made up of 17 amino acids.

On this clonotype itself: A much bigger clone sits one base away, suggesting this may be a read error. This chain connects TRBV7-2 to TRBJ1-6; D is possibly TRBD1 (6 bases). This CDR3 has 14 amino acids. Germline V gene data show CDR1 as SGHTA and CDR2 as FQGNSA. The CDR3 spells CASSPGTYNSPRHF. CDR3 sequence (DNA): TGTGCCAGCAGCCCCGGGACATATAATTCACCCCGCCACTTT.

This clonotype was counted between two and nine times. The V gene is TRBV5-1, the J gene TRBJ2-5; 10 bases are shared with TRBD2. This CDR3 has 16 residues. The germline V gene has CDR1 SGHRS and CDR2 YFSETQ. The V segment lost 1 base and the J segment 5 bases; nucleotides outside the gene matches: 8. CDR3: CASSLNTAGGTETQYF. DNA for the CDR3: TGCGCCAGCAGCTTGAATACAGCGGGAGGGACGGAGACCCAGTACTTC.

This chain uses TRBV10-3 with TRBJ1-2; D perhaps matches TRBD1 (5 bases). V shed 4 bases and J shed 9 bases, with 12 bases lying between them. Per the germline V gene, CDR1 is ENHRY and CDR2 is SYGVKD. The CDR3 runs to 12 residues. The CDR3 bases are TGTGCCATCAGTGTAGACAGCGACCGCTACACCTTC. It is translated as CAISVDSDRYTF.

In this sample, this clonotype turned up many times. This chain connects TRBV4-3 to TRBJ1-2; D uncertain. Germline V CDR1 and CDR2: LGHNA, YSLEER. V was clipped by 0 bases and J by 9 bases, with 14 bases between them. The CDR3 runs 14 residues. The CDR3 protein is CASSQDLALRSYTF. The DNA for the CDR3 is TGCGCCAGCAGCCAAGATCTGGCCCTTCGAAGCTACACCTTC.

The CDR3 protein is CASSLKGSDTEAFF. CDR3 sequence (DNA): TGCGCCAGCAGCTTGAAGGGATCGGACACTGAAGCTTTCTTT. The chain employs TRBV5-1 and TRBJ1-1; no clear D gene. Germline V gene data show CDR1 as SGHRS and CDR2 as YFSETQ. The CDR3 loop spans 14 amino acids. V lost 1 base, J lost 3 bases, and 10 bases lay in between.

This clonotype was counted only a few times. V and J are TRBV6-5 and TRBJ1-5; D possibly corresponds to TRBD1 (5 bases). The ends were cut back, 0 bases at V and 7 bases at J, with 13 bases in the middle. The CDR3 is 15 residues long. The germline V gene encodes CDR1 MNHEY and CDR2 SVGAGI. The CDR3 region is CASSYSRVGGQPQHF. The CDR3, as DNA: TGTGCCAGCAGTTACTCAAGGGTTGGGGGACAGCCCCAGCATTTT.